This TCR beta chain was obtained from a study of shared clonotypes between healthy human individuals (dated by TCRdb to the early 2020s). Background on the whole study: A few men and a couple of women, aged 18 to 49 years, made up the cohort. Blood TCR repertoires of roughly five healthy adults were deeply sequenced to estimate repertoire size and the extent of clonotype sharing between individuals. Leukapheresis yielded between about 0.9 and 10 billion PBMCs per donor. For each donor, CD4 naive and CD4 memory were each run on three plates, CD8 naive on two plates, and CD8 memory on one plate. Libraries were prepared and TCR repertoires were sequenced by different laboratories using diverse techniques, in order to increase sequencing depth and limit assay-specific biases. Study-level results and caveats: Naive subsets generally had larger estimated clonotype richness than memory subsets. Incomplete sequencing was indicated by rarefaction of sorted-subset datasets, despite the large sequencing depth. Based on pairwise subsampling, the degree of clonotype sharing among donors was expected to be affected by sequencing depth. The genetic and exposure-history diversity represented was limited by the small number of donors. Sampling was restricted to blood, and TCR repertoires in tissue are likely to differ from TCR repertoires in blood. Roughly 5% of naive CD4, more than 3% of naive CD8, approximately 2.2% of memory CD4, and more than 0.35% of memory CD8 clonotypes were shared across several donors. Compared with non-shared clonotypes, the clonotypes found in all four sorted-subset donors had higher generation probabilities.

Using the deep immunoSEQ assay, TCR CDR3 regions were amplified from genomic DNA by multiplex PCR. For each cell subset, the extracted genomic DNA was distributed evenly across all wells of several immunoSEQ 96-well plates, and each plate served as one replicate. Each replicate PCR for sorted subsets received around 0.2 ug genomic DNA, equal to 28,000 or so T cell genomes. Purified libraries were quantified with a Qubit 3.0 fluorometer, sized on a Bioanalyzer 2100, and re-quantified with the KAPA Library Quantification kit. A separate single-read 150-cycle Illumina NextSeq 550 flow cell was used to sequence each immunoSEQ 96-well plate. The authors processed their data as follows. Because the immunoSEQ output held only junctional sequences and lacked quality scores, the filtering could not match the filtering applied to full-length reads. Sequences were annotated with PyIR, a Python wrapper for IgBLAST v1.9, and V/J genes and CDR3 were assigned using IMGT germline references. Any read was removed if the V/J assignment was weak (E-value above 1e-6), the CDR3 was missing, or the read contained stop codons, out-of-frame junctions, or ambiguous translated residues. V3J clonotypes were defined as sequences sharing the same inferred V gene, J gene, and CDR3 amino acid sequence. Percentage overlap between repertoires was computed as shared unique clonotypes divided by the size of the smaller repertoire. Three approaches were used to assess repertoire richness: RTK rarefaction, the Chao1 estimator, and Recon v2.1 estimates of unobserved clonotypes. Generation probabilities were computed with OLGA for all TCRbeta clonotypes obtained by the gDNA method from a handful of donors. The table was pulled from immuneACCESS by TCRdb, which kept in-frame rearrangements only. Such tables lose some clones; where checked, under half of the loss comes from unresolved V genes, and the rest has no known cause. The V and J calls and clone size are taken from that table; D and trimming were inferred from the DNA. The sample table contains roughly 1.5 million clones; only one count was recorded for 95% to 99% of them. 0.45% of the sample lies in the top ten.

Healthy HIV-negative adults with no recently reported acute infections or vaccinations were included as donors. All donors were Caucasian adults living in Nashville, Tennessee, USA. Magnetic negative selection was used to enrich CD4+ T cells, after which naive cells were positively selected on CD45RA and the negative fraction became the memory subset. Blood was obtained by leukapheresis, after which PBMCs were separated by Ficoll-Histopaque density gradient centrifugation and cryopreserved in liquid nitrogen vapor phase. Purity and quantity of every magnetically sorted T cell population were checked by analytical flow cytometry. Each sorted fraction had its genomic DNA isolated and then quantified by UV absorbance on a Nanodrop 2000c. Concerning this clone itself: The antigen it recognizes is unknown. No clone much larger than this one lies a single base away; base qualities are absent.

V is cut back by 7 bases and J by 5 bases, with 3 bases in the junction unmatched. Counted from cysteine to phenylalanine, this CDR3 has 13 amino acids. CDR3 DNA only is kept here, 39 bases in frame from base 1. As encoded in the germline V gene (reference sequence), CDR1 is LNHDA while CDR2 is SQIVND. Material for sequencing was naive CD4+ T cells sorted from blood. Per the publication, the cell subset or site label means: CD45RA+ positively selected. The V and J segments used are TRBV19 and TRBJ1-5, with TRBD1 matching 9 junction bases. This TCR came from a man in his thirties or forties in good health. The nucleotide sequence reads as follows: TGTGCCAGTAATGGGGACAGGGATCAGCCCCAGCATTTT. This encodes CASNGDRDQPQHF.